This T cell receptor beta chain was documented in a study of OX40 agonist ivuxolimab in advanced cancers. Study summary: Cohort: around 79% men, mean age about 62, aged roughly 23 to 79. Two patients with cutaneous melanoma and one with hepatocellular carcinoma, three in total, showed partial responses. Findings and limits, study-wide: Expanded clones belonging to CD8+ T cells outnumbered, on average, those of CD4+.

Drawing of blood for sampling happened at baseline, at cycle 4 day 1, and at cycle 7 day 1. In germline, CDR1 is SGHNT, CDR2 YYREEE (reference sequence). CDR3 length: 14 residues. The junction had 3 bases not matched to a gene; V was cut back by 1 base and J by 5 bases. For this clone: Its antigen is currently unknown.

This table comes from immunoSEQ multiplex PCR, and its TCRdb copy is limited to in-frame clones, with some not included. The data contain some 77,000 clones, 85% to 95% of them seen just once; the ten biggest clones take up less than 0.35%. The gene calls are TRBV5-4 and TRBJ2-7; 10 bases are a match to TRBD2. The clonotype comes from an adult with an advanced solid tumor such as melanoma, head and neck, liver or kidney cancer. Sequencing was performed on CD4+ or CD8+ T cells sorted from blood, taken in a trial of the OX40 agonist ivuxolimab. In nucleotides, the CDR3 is TGTGCCAGCAGCTTGCTAGCGGGAGCGGACGAGCAGTACTTC. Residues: CASSLLAGADEQYF. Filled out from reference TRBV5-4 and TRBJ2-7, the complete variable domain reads ETGVTQSPTHLIKTRGQQVTLRCSSQSGHNTVSWYQQALGQGPQFIFQYYREEENGRGNFPPRFSGLQFPNYSSELNVNALELDDSALYLCASSLLAGADEQYFGPGTRLTVT.